This T cell receptor beta chain was retrieved from a study of blood T cell repertoires in COVID-19. Turning to the study itself: Sample material is recorded as cDNA or gDNA derived from T cells, B-cell-depleted T cells, or PBMCs.

Those enrolled, adults aged roughly 18 to 89 years, came from around 25 US areas. Cohort placement rested on clinical history that participants reported themselves. In the authors' methods: Amplification with reference gene primers provided the estimates of nucleated cell counts. Produced via immunoSEQ multiplex PCR; TCRdb's table is partial and in-frame only. The V and J calls and clone size come from that table; D and trimming were worked out from the DNA. The sample lists 490,000 or so clones, 75% to 90% seen once, with around 7.9% in the top ten. V was trimmed by 11 bases and J by 2 bases, leaving 13 bases between them. This CDR3 spans 14 amino acids. Per germline, CDR1 SNHLY and CDR2 FYNNEI.

Input material: PBMCs or T cells enriched from blood (not recorded which). The chain is built from TRBV2 and TRBJ2-6; D gene uncertain. This TCR was sampled from a woman aged 60-70 years who had recovered from COVID-19. CDR3 in amino acids: CAGGRWAGANVLTF. The CDR3 nucleotides are TGTGCCGGCGGTCGGTGGGCTGGGGCCAACGTCCTGACTTTC.